The 4 T cell receptor beta chains below were found in one sample sequenced in a study of blood T cell repertoires in COVID-19. Produced via immunoSEQ multiplex PCR; TCRdb's table is partial and in-frame only. The repertoire holds roughly 150,000 clones, with about three quarters as singletons. Sequencing used peripheral blood. The receptors stem from a man aged 55 to 70 with acute or convalescent COVID-19.

V gene TRBV19 combines with J gene TRBJ2-5, with 13 positions matching TRBD2. This CDR3 contains 17 residues. V shed 4 bases, J shed 4 bases, and the junction held 9 bases outside the gene matches. CDR1 and CDR2 from the germline V gene are LNHDA and SQIVND (reference sequence). The CDR3, as DNA: TGTGCCAGTAGTACTCTTACTAGCGGGGGGGCCCCAGAGACCCAGTACTTC. Encoded protein: CASSTLTSGGAPETQYF.

As DNA, the CDR3 is TGTGCCAGCAGTATGGGGGGGAACGGGTACGAGCAGTACTTC. Translated: CASSMGGNGYEQYF. V is TRBV6-5 and J is TRBJ2-7; 7 bases line up with TRBD2. J gave up 4 bases and V 5 bases, and 8 bases lay outside the gene matches. This CDR3 has 14 amino acids. CDR1 and CDR2 from the germline V gene are MNHEY and SVGAGI.

The J gene is TRBJ1-1, the V gene TRBV6-5, with D perhaps matching TRBD1 (6 bases). The germline V gene has CDR1 MNHEY and CDR2 SVGAGI. The CDR3 covers 15 residues. The V and J ends lost 8 bases and 0 bases respectively, with 16 bases between them. The CDR3 DNA reads TGTGCCAGCCTGAACAGGGCTTTAATGAACACTGAAGCTTTCTTT. It yields the protein CASLNRALMNTEAFF.

J is TRBJ1-2 and V is TRBV19; 10 bases map to TRBD1. The ends lost 5 bases at V and 4 bases at J; junction bases unmatched: 4. Germline V gives CDR1 LNHDA, CDR2 SQIVND (reference sequence). This CDR3 contains 14 residues. The CDR3 nucleotides are TGTGCCAGTAGTTTGGGGACAGGGGTCTATGGCTACACCTTC. Protein product: CASSLGTGVYGYTF.